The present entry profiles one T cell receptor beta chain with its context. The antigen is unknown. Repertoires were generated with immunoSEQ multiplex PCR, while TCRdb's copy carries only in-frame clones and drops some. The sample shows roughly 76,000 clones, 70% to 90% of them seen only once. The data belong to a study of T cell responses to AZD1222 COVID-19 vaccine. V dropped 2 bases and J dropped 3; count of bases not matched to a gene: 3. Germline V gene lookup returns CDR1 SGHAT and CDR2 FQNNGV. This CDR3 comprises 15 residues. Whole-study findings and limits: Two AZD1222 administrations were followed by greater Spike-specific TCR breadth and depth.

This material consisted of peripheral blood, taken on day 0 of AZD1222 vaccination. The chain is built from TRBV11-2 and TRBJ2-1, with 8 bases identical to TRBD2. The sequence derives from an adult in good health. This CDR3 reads CASSLKAGDYNEQFF. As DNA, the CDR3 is TGTGCCAGCAGCTTAAAAGCGGGAGACTACAATGAGCAGTTCTTC.